The 7 T cell receptor beta chains presented below share a single source sample, sequenced in a study of OX40 agonist ivuxolimab in advanced cancers. The repertoire was sequenced with immunoSEQ multiplex PCR; TCRdb's copy has only in-frame clones and lacks some. The sample lists about 68,000 clones; approximately 82% were seen once. The sequencing here drew on CD4+ or CD8+ T cells sorted from blood, taken in a trial of the OX40 agonist ivuxolimab. Every receptor here comes from an adult with an advanced solid tumor such as melanoma, head and neck, liver or kidney cancer.

The sample holds a few counts of this clone. The genes are TRBV14 and TRBJ2-5; no clear D gene. Trimming took 3 bases from V and 10 from J, leaving 18 bases between them. From germline, CDR1 is SGHDN and CDR2 FVKESK. The CDR3 sequence is 14 residues long. CDR3 DNA: TGTGCCAGCAGCCACGCCCGTTTGACCGGTTTCCAGTACTTC. Protein product: CASSHARLTGFQYF.

This chain connects TRBV28 to TRBJ2-7; D gene uncertain. This CDR3 is 15 amino acids long. The ends were cut back, 6 bases at V and 6 bases at J, with 21 bases in the middle. Germline assignment: CDR1 MDHEN and CDR2 SYDVKM. CDR3 amino acids: CASSPLMESVSEQYF. CDR3 nucleotides: TGTGCCAGCAGCCCCCTAATGGAGTCCGTGAGCGAGCAGTACTTC.

The rearrangement uses TRBV29-1 and TRBJ2-5; no firm D call. The DNA matches TRBJ2-7 better at its end, which makes the J call doubtful. CDR1 SQVTM and CDR2 ANQGSEA come from the germline V gene. This CDR3 has 14 amino acids. The CDR3 loop reads CSVEVGPLGYEQYF. The CDR3 region has the DNA TGCAGCGTTGAGGTGGGTCCCCTCGGGTACGAGCAGTACTTC.

The rearrangement joins TRBV5-6 to TRBJ2-5; D is unclear. Trimming removed 0 bases from V and 2 bases from J, with 5 bases in between. Germline CDR1 is SGHDT and CDR2 is YYEEEE. This CDR3 is 13 amino acids long. The CDR3 sequence: CASSLAVQETQYF. The CDR3 DNA is TGTGCCAGCAGCTTGGCAGTACAAGAGACCCAGTACTTC.

The chain couples TRBV27 to TRBJ2-3; 9 bases align to TRBD1. The CDR3 covers 15 residues. Trimming cost V 6 bases and J 4 bases; bases outside gene matches: 8. Per the germline V gene, CDR1 is MNHEY and CDR2 is SMNVEV (reference sequence). The chain's CDR3 is CASRVQGARADTQYF. Here the CDR3 DNA reads TGTGCCAGCAGGGTACAGGGGGCTAGGGCAGATACGCAGTATTTT.

This rearrangement joins TRBV7-9 to TRBJ1-1; D is possibly TRBD1 (5 bases). CDR1 and CDR2 (germline): SEHNR, FQNEAQ (reference sequence). This CDR3 contains 13 residues. The ends were cut back, 7 bases at V and 5 bases at J, with 14 bases in the middle. CDR3 nucleotide sequence: TGTGCCAGCATCCCCGGGGGTAGAACTGAAGCTTTCTTT. This gives the protein CASIPGGRTEAFF.

This clone was detected once. The chain links TRBV4-1 to TRBJ2-7, with 10 bases identical to TRBD2. The CDR3 length is 16 residues. J gave up 1 base and V 2 bases, and 5 bases lay outside the gene matches. Germline loops: CDR1 MGHRA, CDR2 YSYEKL. CDR3 region: CASSQSGTSVSYEQYF. CDR3 DNA sequence: TGCGCCAGCAGCCAATCCGGGACTAGCGTTTCCTACGAGCAGTACTTC.